The rows below give T cell receptor beta chains drawn from one sample of a study of CD8+CD57+ T cells in acquired aplastic anemia. TCRdb ran MiXCR on the reads and lists one entry per CDR3 protein. This sample carries under 200,000 distinct CDR3 sequences, 45% to 50% of them seen once, and the ten largest clones take under 35%. Sequences were obtained from sorted CD4+, CD8+, or CD8+CD57+ T cells (not recorded which) from PBMCs. The receptors here all came from a human donor with aplastic anemia. Both conserved end residues are part of each CDR3. A D gene is named only where the DNA matches it firmly. The size field is filled for only some rows; it gives once, few, many or a size class.

V	J	length	size	D	CDR3	DNA
TRBV10-2	TRBJ2-3	13	many	.	CASRDSHTDTQYF	TGCGCCAGCAGAGACTCCCACACAGATACGCAGTATTTT
TRBV30	TRBJ1-1	13	few	.	CAWRQGPNTEAFF	TGTGCCTGGAGACAGGGCCCGAACACTGAAGCTTTCTTT
TRBV10-1	TRBJ1-3	9	.	.	CAKGDTIYF	TGCGCCAAAGGGGACACCATATATTTT
TRBV2	TRBJ1-2	13	many	.	CASSEDRGYGYTF	TGTGCCAGCAGTGAAGATCGTGGCTATGGCTACACCTTC
TRBV27	TRBJ2-1	16	few	.	CASSSGASGLGNEQFF	TGTGCCAGCAGTTCGGGGGCTAGCGGCCTGGGGAATGAGCAGTTCTTC
TRBV11-2	TRBJ2-2	17	.	TRBD1	CASSLDLGQDWAGELFF	TGTGCCAGCAGCTTAGACCTGGGACAGGATTGGGCCGGGGAGCTGTTTTTT
TRBV7-2	TRBJ2-5	17	many	TRBD2	CASSLGVLAGGLETQYF	TGTGCCAGCAGCTTAGGAGTCCTCGCGGGAGGACTAGAGACCCAGTACTTC
TRBV7-9	TRBJ1-6	14	.	.	CASSFWAANSPLHF	TGTGCCAGCAGCTTCTGGGCCGCGAATTCACCCCTCCACTTT
TRBV19	TRBJ1-1	12	.	.	CALRGVNTEAFF	TGTGCCCTTAGGGGGGTGAACACTGAAGCTTTCTTT
TRBV20-1	TRBJ2-7	13	.	.	CSANKASDSEQYF	TGCAGTGCTAATAAGGCCAGTGACAGCGAGCAGTACTTC
TRBV12-3/TRBV12-4	TRBJ2-1	13	.	TRBD1	CASSPREGQGVFF	TGTGCCAGCAGTCCCCGAGAGGGACAGGGGGTATTCTTC
TRBV20-1	TRBJ2-2	15	many	.	CSARSPETLTGELFF	TGCAGTGCTAGAAGCCCCGAGACGCTCACCGGGGAGCTGTTTTTT
TRBV10-3	TRBJ2-7	16	.	.	CAISESRSVPVGEQYF	TGTGCCATCAGTGAGTCGCGATCAGTTCCGGTAGGCGAGCAGTACTTC
TRBV4-1	TRBJ2-1	17	few	TRBD2	CASSQGGERGAYNEQFF	TGCGCCAGCAGCCAAGGAGGCGAGCGGGGGGCCTACAATGAGCAGTTCTTC
TRBV5-1	TRBJ2-1	16	few	TRBD2	CASSPPVAGTYNEQFF	TGCGCCAGCAGCCCCCCCGTAGCGGGAACCTACAATGAGCAGTTCTTC
TRBV12-3/TRBV12-4	TRBJ1-1	13	.	.	CASTQQGSTEAFF	TGTGCCAGCACCCAACAGGGATCTACTGAAGCTTTCTTT
TRBV6-5	TRBJ2-7	15	many	.	CASSYAGVPSYEQYF	TGTGCCAGCAGTTATGCAGGGGTCCCCTCCTACGAGCAGTACTTC
TRBV20-1	TRBJ1-1	11	many	.	CSASAAREAFF	TGCAGTGCTAGCGCGGCCCGGGAAGCTTTCTTT
TRBV29-1	TRBJ2-2	12	once	.	CSVPPSDRELFF	TGCAGCGTTCCGCCCTCTGACAGGGAGCTGTTTTTT
TRBV5-6	TRBJ1-5	13	.	.	CASSLGGVSPQHF	TGTGCCAGCAGCTTGGGAGGAGTCTCGCCCCAGCATTTT
TRBV3-1	TRBJ2-7	13	.	.	CASSQFYGYEQHF	TGTGCCAGCAGCCAATTCTACGGGTACGAGCAGCACTTC
TRBV29-1	TRBJ2-1	18	.	TRBD1	CSVEPGTGTLAADNEQFF	TGCAGCGTTGAACCCGGGACAGGGACCCTAGCCGCCGACAATGAGCAGTTCTTC
TRBV11-2	TRBJ2-1	12	once	.	CASSLGHNEQLF	TGTGCCAGCAGCTTGGGCCACAATGAGCAGCTCTTC